A selection of T cell receptor beta chains follows, all from one sample in a study of technical replicates of blood from a handful of donors. Sequencing was performed with immunoSEQ multiplex PCR; in TCRdb, only in-frame clones are kept and a portion is missing. Here the sample spans roughly 12,000 clones, approximately 96% being singletons. The sample comprised PBMCs. These receptors were collected from a human donor in good health. The CDR3 runs from the conserved cysteine through the conserved F or W. Each record gives: J gene, V gene, clone size, D gene, CDR3 DNA, CDR3 protein. A D gene is named only where the DNA matches it firmly. Size values are once, few and many counts, or a class for expanded clones, and some rows have none.

TRBJ1-2 TRBV28 few TRBD1 TGTGCCAGCACCGCGACAGGGGGATATAACTATGGCTACACCTTC CASTATGGYNYGYTF
TRBJ2-5 TRBV5-1 - TRBD1 TGCGCCAGCAGCGACGGGACAGGGGGACTCCCGGAGACCCAGTACTTC CASSDGTGGLPETQYF
TRBJ2-1 TRBV27 - - TGTGCCAGCAGTTTAGAGGTTCCAGGGGGGCCCAATTCCTACAATGAGCAGTTCTTC CASSLEVPGGPNSYNEQFF
TRBJ2-2 TRBV10-1 once - TGCGCCAGCAGTGGGGGGGGGACACCTAACACCGGGGAGCTGTTTTTT CASSGGGTPNTGELFF
TRBJ2-7 TRBV6-5 - TRBD2 TGTGCCAGCAGTTACTCCGGCGGGAGGTCCTCCTACGAGCAGTACTTC CASSYSGGRSSYEQYF
TRBJ2-7 TRBV19 - - TGTGCCAGTAGTCTTATGGGGACTGGTCGATACGAGCAGTACTTC CASSLMGTGRYEQYF
TRBJ2-7 TRBV15 once - TGTGCCACCAGCTCGACAATCCACGAGCAGTACTTC CATSSTIHEQYF
TRBJ1-1 TRBV18 - - TGTGCCAGCTCACTCTACGAGTCTGAAGCTTTCTTT CASSLYESEAFF
TRBJ1-1 TRBV6-5 once - TGTGCCAGCAGTGAAATACAGGGTGAAGCTTTCTTT CASSEIQGEAFF
TRBJ1-2 TRBV30 - TRBD1 TGTGCCTGGAGTACTCCGGGACAGGGGAACTATGGCTACACCTTC CAWSTPGQGNYGYTF
TRBJ2-7 TRBV30 - TRBD2 TGTGCCTCGGTGGGTAGCGGGTCCTCCTACGAGCAGTACTTC CASVGSGSSYEQYF
TRBJ2-2 TRBV9 - - TGTGCCAGCAGCGTAGTTCGGAGTCCCGGCGGGGAGCTGTTTTTT CASSVVRSPGGELFF
TRBJ2-3 TRBV28 - TRBD1 TGTGCCAGCAGGACAGGGAGCACAGATACGCAGTATTTT CASRTGSTDTQYF
TRBJ2-7 TRBV5-1 - - TGCGCCAGCAGCTTTGAGACTAGAGGCCACGAGCAGTACTTC CASSFETRGHEQYF
TRBJ2-7 TRBV10-1 - - TGCGCCAGCAGCGCGGGACCTTCCTACGAGCAGTACTTC CASSAGPSYEQYF
TRBJ2-2 TRBV11-1 - - TGTGCCAGCAGCTTAAGGAGGGCCGTCGGGGAGCTGTTTTTT CASSLRRAVGELFF
TRBJ1-2 TRBV27 - TRBD1 TGTGCCAGCAGTTTATCGGCTCAGGGGGCGGTGGGTGGCTACACCTTC CASSLSAQGAVGGYTF
TRBJ2-7 TRBV6-6 once - TGTGCCAGCAAAAGGGACTCTCTGGGTGAGCAGTACTTC CASKRDSLGEQYF
TRBJ2-2 TRBV18 - - TGTGCCAGCTCCCCGGGACAGAACACCGGGGAGCTGTTTTTT CASSPGQNTGELFF
TRBJ2-1 TRBV6-4 - - TGTGCCAGCAGTGACTCTAGCGGCTCCTACAATGAGCAGTTCTTC CASSDSSGSYNEQFF
TRBJ1-4 TRBV27 - TRBD1 TGTGCCAGCAGTAGCTCTTGGACAGGGGACGGAAAACTGTTTTTT CASSSSWTGDGKLFF
TRBJ2-3 TRBV6-1 - TRBD2 TGTGCCAGCAGTGAAGCGCTAGCGGGAGGGCCAGATACGCAGTATTTT CASSEALAGGPDTQYF
TRBJ2-1 TRBV7-7 - TRBD1 TGTGCCAGCAGCCTGGGGGACAGGGTCAATGAGCAGTTCTTC CASSLGDRVNEQFF
TRBJ1-1 TRBV27 - - TGTGCCAGCATCCAGGAACTCGGAGGGAACACTGAAGCTTTCTTT CASIQELGGNTEAFF
TRBJ2-1 TRBV28 - - TGTGCCAGCAGTGCGCGGAAGGGGCTCAATGAGCAGTTCTTC CASSARKGLNEQFF
TRBJ1-1 TRBV4-2 - - TGTGCCAGCAGCCAAGATCTTAACACTGAAGCTTTCTTT CASSQDLNTEAFF
TRBJ2-5 TRBV19 - TRBD2 TGTGCCAGTAAGCGGGAGATTGGAACAGAGACCCAGTACTTC CASKREIGTETQYF
TRBJ2-3 TRBV27 - - TGTGCCAGCACCCCCGGCGGGGGCTTGAAGGATACGCAGTATTTT CASTPGGGLKDTQYF
TRBJ1-2 TRBV19 - TRBD1 TGTGCCACCGGGGACAGCACCCATTTCTATGGCTACACCTTC CATGDSTHFYGYTF
TRBJ2-7 TRBV7-3 - - TGTGCCAGCAGCTTAGGCCTCGGTCGGGGTCCCTACGAGCAGTACTTC CASSLGLGRGPYEQYF
TRBJ1-1 TRBV5-1 - TRBD1 TGCGCCAGCAGCTTGGGGGCAGGGGGCTCGAACACTGAAGCTTTCTTT CASSLGAGGSNTEAFF
TRBJ2-7 TRBV5-1 once TRBD2 TGCGCCAGCAGCTCTACGATCGGGGGGACCTACGAGCAGTACTTC CASSSTIGGTYEQYF
TRBJ1-5 TRBV29-1 - - TGCAGCGTACAACAGGGCAGCAATCAGCCCCAGCATTTT CSVQQGSNQPQHF
TRBJ2-7 TRBV5-6 - TRBD1 TGTGCCAGCAGCTTGGTTCAGGGGGCGGTTGAGCAGTACTTC CASSLVQGAVEQYF
TRBJ2-7 TRBV11-2 - - TGTGCCAGCAGCCCTCGTCCCTACGAGCAGTACTTC CASSPRPYEQYF
TRBJ1-1 TRBV10-2 - TRBD1 TGCGCCAGCAGGGACAGGGTGGCCTTGAACACTGAAGCTTTCTTT CASRDRVALNTEAFF
TRBJ2-7 TRBV19 - - TGTGCCAGTAGTATAGGGCAGGTTCGAGAGCAGTACTTC CASSIGQVREQYF
TRBJ2-3 TRBV4-2 once TRBD1 TGTGCCAGCAGCCATCGGACAGGGGCAGATACGCAGTATTTT CASSHRTGADTQYF
TRBJ2-1 TRBV7-2 - TRBD2 TGTGCCAGCAGCTCAAGTCGGGGACTAGCGGCATCGTATGAGCAGTTCTTC CASSSSRGLAASYEQFF
TRBJ1-1 TRBV25-1 once - TGTGCCAGCAGCGGGACATTTGGCACTGAAGCTTTCTTT CASSGTFGTEAFF
TRBJ1-2 TRBV6-4 - TRBD1 TGTGCCAGCAGTTCCGGGACAGGGGAAGGCTACACCTTC CASSSGTGEGYTF
TRBJ2-7 TRBV18 - - TGTGCCAGCTCACCACTGGGGGGAGACACCTACGAGCAGTACTTC CASSPLGGDTYEQYF
TRBJ2-7 TRBV6-5 - - TGTGCCAGCAGTTACGCCAGGGTTGGATACGAGCAGTACTTC CASSYARVGYEQYF
TRBJ2-7 TRBV18 - - TGTGCCAGCTCACTGGGACCTCAAGGGGGATACGAGCAGTACTTC CASSLGPQGGYEQYF
TRBJ2-6 TRBV6-1 - - TGTGCCAGCAGTGAACTAGGGGGAAGTGGGGCCAACGTCCTGACTTTC CASSELGGSGANVLTF
TRBJ2-1 TRBV29-1 - TRBD2 TGCAGCGCTCCCGAGCGGGAGAATCACAATGAGCAGTTCTTC CSAPERENHNEQFF